Described below is a single T cell receptor (beta chain) sequence and its context. This clonotype was seen a few times. Its antigen remains undetermined. Base qualities are not at hand, and no much larger clone is one base apart. The data originate from a study of liver allograft versus peripheral blood T cells (dated by TCRdb to 2019 to 2021). Broadly, across the study: The study compared T cell receptor repertoires found within transplanted livers against repertoires in the peripheral blood of liver transplant recipients.

The CDR3 numbers 13 residues from cysteine through phenylalanine. Kept here is only the CDR3 DNA, which spans 39 bases and is read in frame from base 1. V is pared back by 6 bases and J by 4 bases, with 15 bases lying between the germline termini. CDR1 DFQATT and CDR2 SNEGSKA are derived from the germline V gene (reference sequence). Sequencing relied on an Illumina MiSeq. TCRdb handled the public reads itself, with Q25 trimming in fastp and clone calling in MiXCR, and kept productive beta chains. Rows matching on CDR3 protein sequence are summarized as one entry with the most common DNA and genes. The sample yields around 9,000 distinct CDR3 sequences; approximately 18% were counted once. The ten largest clones add up to approximately 25% of the sample. What the authors observed across the whole study: The T cell receptor repertoires within liver allografts were reported to be different from the T cell receptor repertoires detected in peripheral blood.

The V and J segments used are TRBV20-1 and TRBJ1-2; there is no confident call for the D gene. This TCR was recovered from a human patient who had a liver transplant. Following a transplant, a fraction of the T cells may be traceable to the graft donor. The DNA reads as follows: TGCAGTGCGGTGTTAGGGTCCCTCTATGGCTACACCTTC. Its product reads: CSAVLGSLYGYTF.